These T cell receptor beta chains were read from a single sample in a study of PD-L1 blockade in urothelial cancer. This table comes from immunoSEQ multiplex PCR, and its TCRdb copy is limited to in-frame clones, with some not included. Of about 36,000 clones listed, more than 80% were seen once; the top ten hold about 10%. The sequenced sample was PBMCs, obtained around atezolizumab (anti-PD-L1) treatment. All receptors derive from a man aged 40-49 years with urothelial cancer. CDR3s include the opening cysteine and the closing phenylalanine or tryptophan. Each record gives: CDR3 DNA, CDR3 protein, D gene, J gene, clone size, V gene. A D gene is named only where the DNA matches it firmly. Clone size, where shown, is once, few, many, or a class for clones that have expanded.

TGTGCCAGCAGCTCTTCAGGGGAAAGGGGCACTGAAGCTTTCTTT | CASSSSGERGTEAFF | - | TRBJ1-1 | - | TRBV9
TGCGCCAGCAGCCAGGGGGGGAGTAGATACAATGAGCAGTTCTTC | CASSQGGSRYNEQFF | TRBD2 | TRBJ2-1 | - | TRBV4-1
TGCGCCAGCAGCCAAGCAGGACTAGCGGGCGGCTGGGAGCAGTACTTC | CASSQAGLAGGWEQYF | TRBD2 | TRBJ2-7 | - | TRBV4-1
TGTGCCAGTACGGGTCGACAGGGCACCTACAATGAGCAGTTCTTC | CASTGRQGTYNEQFF | TRBD1 | TRBJ2-1 | - | TRBV19
TGTGCCAGCAGCTTAGTCGGGCGGGCTAGCACAGATACGCAGTATTTT | CASSLVGRASTDTQYF | - | TRBJ2-3 | - | TRBV7-2
TGCAGCGTGATAGAAGGTAAAGGACAGGGGAGTTTAACGCAGTATTTT | CSVIEGKGQGSLTQYF | TRBD1 | TRBJ2-3 | - | TRBV29-1
TGTGCCAGCAGTTTAAGCGGGTCGGTATTTTACGAGCAGTACTTC | CASSLSGSVFYEQYF | - | TRBJ2-7 | - | TRBV28
TGTGCCAGCAGTTACACAGGGGTCGACCAGCCCCAGCATTTT | CASSYTGVDQPQHF | TRBD1 | TRBJ1-5 | - | TRBV6-6
TGTGCCAGCAGTTTAGGGGCCTCGAACACCGGGGAGCTGTTTTTT | CASSLGASNTGELFF | - | TRBJ2-2 | - | TRBV28
TGTGCCAGCAGCTTGGGGGACAGGGTTTTCGAGCAGTACTTC | CASSLGDRVFEQYF | TRBD1 | TRBJ2-7 | - | TRBV5-6
TGCGCCAGCAGCCAAGACAGGGGGTACGAGCAGTACTTC | CASSQDRGYEQYF | TRBD1 | TRBJ2-7 | - | TRBV4-1
TGTGCCAGTAATAGGCAGGCCAATCAGCCCCAGCATTTT | CASNRQANQPQHF | - | TRBJ1-5 | - | TRBV19
TGTGCCAGCACACAAAGGGGGTTCTCCTACGAGCAGTACTTC | CASTQRGFSYEQYF | - | TRBJ2-7 | - | TRBV21-1
TGTGCCAGCAGTGTTTCGACAGGGAAAGAGCCCCAGCATTTT | CASSVSTGKEPQHF | TRBD1 | TRBJ1-5 | - | TRBV6-5
TGTGCCAGCGCAACAGGGCCTCCAAATCAGCCCCAGCATTTT | CASATGPPNQPQHF | - | TRBJ1-5 | - | TRBV6-5
TGTGCCAGTAGTACCCTGGACAGAAACACCATATATTTT | CASSTLDRNTIYF | - | TRBJ1-3 | - | TRBV19
TGTGCCTGGGCCCCCGGGCGGGGGATGACCTACGAGCAGTACTTC | CAWAPGRGMTYEQYF | TRBD2 | TRBJ2-7 | - | TRBV30
TGCGCCAGCAGCCAAGGGGTAGGGGACTATGGCTACACCTTC | CASSQGVGDYGYTF | - | TRBJ1-2 | - | TRBV4-1
TGTGCCAGCAGTTTAAGGTCTGGGGCGTGGGATACGCAGTATTTT | CASSLRSGAWDTQYF | - | TRBJ2-3 | once | TRBV27
TGTGCCACTCGGGAGGGCAGGCCGCCCGGGAACTATGGCTACACCTTC | CATREGRPPGNYGYTF | - | TRBJ1-2 | - | TRBV10-3
TGTGCCAGCAGTACATCGGTTTTTAGCTCCACAGATACGCAGTATTTT | CASSTSVFSSTDTQYF | - | TRBJ2-3 | - | TRBV27
TGTGCCACCAAGAAGGGGGTGCATCAGCCCCAGCATTTT | CATKKGVHQPQHF | - | TRBJ1-5 | - | TRBV27
TGTGCCAGCAGCCCCGAGGAGGGTGAGGACACTGAAGCTTTCTTT | CASSPEEGEDTEAFF | - | TRBJ1-1 | few | TRBV9
TGTGCCTGGAGTGTCGGGGGGAACACTGAAGCTTTCTTT | CAWSVGGNTEAFF | - | TRBJ1-1 | - | TRBV30
TGTGCCAGTAGTACCAACATATACGAGCAGTACTTC | CASSTNIYEQYF | - | TRBJ2-7 | - | TRBV19
TGCGCCAGCAGCGGGAGGGCCAGGAGCACAGATACGCAGTATTTT | CASSGRARSTDTQYF | TRBD2 | TRBJ2-3 | - | TRBV5-1
TGTGCCAGCAGCTTACACCCCGCAGGCGGGACGACCGGGGAGCTGTTTTTT | CASSLHPAGGTTGELFF | - | TRBJ2-2 | - | TRBV7-3
TGTGCCAGCAGCTTGCTCGGACTAGCGGGAACGTACGAGCAGTACTTC | CASSLLGLAGTYEQYF | TRBD2 | TRBJ2-7 | - | TRBV7-8
TGTGCCAGCAGCTTAGCGGGAGTAATCTCCTACGAGCAGTACTTC | CASSLAGVISYEQYF | - | TRBJ2-7 | - | TRBV7-2
TGTGCCAGCAGCTTAGCCGGGACAGGGGTCCACGAGCAGTACTTC | CASSLAGTGVHEQYF | TRBD1 | TRBJ2-7 | - | TRBV7-2
TGTGCCAGCAGTTCCCCTAACAGGGAACACGGGAAGCAGTACTTC | CASSSPNREHGKQYF | - | TRBJ2-7 | - | TRBV28
TGCGCCAGCAGCAAGAACAGGGGTAACACTGAAGCTTTCTTT | CASSKNRGNTEAFF | TRBD1 | TRBJ1-1 | - | TRBV5-1
TGTGCCAGCAGTTCGACAGGGGCAGATGGATACGAGCAGTACTTC | CASSSTGADGYEQYF | TRBD1 | TRBJ2-7 | - | TRBV25-1
TGCGCCAGCAGCCAAGATAGCCAGGGGGCGCAGAATTATGGCTACACCTTC | CASSQDSQGAQNYGYTF | TRBD1 | TRBJ1-2 | - | TRBV4-1
TGTGCCAGCAGTTACCGCAGGGGCCTACCTGGGTCGACCGGGGAGCTGTTTTTT | CASSYRRGLPGSTGELFF | - | TRBJ2-2 | - | TRBV27